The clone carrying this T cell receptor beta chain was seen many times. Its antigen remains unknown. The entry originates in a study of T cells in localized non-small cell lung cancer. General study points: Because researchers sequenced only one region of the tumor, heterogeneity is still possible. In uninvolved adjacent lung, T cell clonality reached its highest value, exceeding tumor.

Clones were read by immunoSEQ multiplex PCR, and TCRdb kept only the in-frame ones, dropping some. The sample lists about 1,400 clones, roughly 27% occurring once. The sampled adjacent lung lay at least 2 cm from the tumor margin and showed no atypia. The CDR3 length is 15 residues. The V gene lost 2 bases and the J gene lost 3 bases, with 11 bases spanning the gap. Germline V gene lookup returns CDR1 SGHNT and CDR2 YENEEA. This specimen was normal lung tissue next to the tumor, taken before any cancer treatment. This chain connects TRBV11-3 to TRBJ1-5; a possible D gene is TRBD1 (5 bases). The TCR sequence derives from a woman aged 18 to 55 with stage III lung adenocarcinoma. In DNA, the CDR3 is TGTGCCAGCAGCTTATCGGGGCAGCCCAATCAGCCCCAGCATTTT. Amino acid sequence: CASSLSGQPNQPQHF.